This TCR beta chain derives from a study of identical twins. The study's findings and limits: Within cord blood, abundant beta clonotypes carried fewer insertions, but memory repertoires showed no such trend. Twins shared out-of-frame alpha sequences with excess low generation probability.

On this clonotype: Antigen: not known.

A template switching step contributed a universal primer site, while unique molecular identifiers were present in the cDNA. TCRdb re-called the 5' RACE reads with MiXCR, one entry per CDR3 protein. In the table there are 1,800,000 or so distinct CDR3 sequences, less than 40% of which are singletons. The CDR3 contains 14 residues. Germline-derived CDR1 and CDR2 are MNHNS and SASEGT. Trimming cost V 2 bases and J 4 bases, with 9 bases left between them. The chain recombines TRBV6-1 with TRBJ2-1; no clear D. This sequence was found in a newborn girl in good health. The specimen was cord blood. The CDR3 loop is CASSEKVVYNEQFF. CDR3 nucleotides: TGTGCCAGCAGTGAAAAGGTAGTTTACAATGAGCAGTTCTTC.